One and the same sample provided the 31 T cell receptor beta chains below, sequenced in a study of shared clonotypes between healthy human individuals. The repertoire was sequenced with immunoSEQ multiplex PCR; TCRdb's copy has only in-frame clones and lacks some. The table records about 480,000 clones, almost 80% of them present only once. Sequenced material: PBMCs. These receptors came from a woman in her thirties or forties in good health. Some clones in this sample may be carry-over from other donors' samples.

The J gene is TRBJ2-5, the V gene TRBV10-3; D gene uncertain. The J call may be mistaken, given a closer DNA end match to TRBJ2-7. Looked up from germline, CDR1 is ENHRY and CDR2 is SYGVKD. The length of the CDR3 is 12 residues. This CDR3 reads CAIKTDTYEQYF. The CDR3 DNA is TGTGCCATCAAGACGGATACCTACGAGCAGTACTTC.

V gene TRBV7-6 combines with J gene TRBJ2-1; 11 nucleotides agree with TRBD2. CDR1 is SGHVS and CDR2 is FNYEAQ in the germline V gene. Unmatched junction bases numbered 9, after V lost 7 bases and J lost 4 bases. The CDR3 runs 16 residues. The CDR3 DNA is TGTGCCAGCACCCCGGGGACTAGCGGACTATACAATGAGCAGTTCTTC. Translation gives CASTPGTSGLYNEQFF.

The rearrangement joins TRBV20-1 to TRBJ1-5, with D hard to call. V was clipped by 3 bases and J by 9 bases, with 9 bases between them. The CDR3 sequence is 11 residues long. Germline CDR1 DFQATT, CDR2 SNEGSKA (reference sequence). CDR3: CSASQDTPQHF. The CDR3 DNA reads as TGCAGTGCTAGTCAAGATACGCCCCAGCATTTT.

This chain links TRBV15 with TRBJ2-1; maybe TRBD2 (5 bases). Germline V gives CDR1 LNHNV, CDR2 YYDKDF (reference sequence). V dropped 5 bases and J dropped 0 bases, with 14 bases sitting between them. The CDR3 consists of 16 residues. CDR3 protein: CATSLGSASSYNEQFF. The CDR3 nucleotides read TGTGCCACCAGCCTTGGGAGCGCCAGCTCCTACAATGAGCAGTTCTTC. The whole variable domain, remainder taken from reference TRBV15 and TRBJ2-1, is DAMVIQNPRYQVTQFGKPVTLSCSQTLNHNVMYWYQQKSSQAPKLLFHYYDKDFNNEADTPDNFQSRRPNTSFCFLDIRSPGLGDTAMYLCATSLGSASSYNEQFFGPGTRLTVL.

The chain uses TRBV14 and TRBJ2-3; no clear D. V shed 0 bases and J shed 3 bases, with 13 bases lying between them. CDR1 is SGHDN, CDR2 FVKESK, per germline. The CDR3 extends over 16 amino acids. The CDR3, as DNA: TGTGCCAGCAGCCAAGATCGGGCAAAGCATACAGATACGCAGTATTTT. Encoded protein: CASSQDRAKHTDTQYF.

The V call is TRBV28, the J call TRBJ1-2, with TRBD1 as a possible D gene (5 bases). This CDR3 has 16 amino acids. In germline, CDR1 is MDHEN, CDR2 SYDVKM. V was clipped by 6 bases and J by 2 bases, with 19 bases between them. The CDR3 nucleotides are TGTGCCAGCAGCTCCCGGGCGGGCAGGGAAAACTATGGCTACACCTTC. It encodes CASSSRAGRENYGYTF.

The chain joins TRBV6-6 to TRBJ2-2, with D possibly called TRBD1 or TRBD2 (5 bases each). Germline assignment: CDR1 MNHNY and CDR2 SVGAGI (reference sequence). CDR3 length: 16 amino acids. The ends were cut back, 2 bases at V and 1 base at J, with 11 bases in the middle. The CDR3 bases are TGTGCCAGCAGTTACGGCTCTGGGGGGAACACCGGGGAGCTGTTTTTT. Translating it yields CASSYGSGGNTGELFF.

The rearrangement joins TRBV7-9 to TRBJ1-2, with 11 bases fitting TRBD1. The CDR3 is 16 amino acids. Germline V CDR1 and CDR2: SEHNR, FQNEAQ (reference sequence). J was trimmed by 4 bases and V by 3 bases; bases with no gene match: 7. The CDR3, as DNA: TGTGCCAGCAGCTTTGGGACAGGGGGTGATGGCTATGGCTACACCTTC. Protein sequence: CASSFGTGGDGYGYTF.

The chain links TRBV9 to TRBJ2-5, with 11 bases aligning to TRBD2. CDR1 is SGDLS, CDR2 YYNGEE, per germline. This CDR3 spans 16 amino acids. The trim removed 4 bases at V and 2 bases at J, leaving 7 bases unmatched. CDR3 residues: CASSSIAGGGQETQYF. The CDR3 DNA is TGTGCCAGCAGCTCCATAGCGGGAGGGGGGCAAGAGACCCAGTACTTC.

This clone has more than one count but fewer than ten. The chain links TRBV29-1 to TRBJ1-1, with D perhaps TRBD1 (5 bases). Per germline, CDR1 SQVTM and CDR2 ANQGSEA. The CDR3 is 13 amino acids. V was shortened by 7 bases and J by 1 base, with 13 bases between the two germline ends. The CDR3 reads CSGSGTANTEAFF. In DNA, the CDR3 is TGCAGCGGCTCCGGGACCGCGAACACTGAAGCTTTCTTT.

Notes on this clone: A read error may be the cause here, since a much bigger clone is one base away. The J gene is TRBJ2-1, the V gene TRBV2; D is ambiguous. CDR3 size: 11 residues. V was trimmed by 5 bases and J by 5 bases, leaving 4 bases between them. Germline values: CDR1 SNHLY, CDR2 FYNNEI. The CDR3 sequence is CASSQNNEQFF. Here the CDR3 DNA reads TGTGCCAGCAGTCAAAACAATGAGCAGTTCTTC.

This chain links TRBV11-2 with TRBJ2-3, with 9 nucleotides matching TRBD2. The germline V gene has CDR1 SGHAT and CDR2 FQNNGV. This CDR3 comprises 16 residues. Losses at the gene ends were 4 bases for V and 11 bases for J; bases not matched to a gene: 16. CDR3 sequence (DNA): TGTGCCAGCAGCTCCCTGAGCGGGAGGAGCCCTTGGGGGCAGTATTTT. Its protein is CASSSLSGRSPWGQYF.

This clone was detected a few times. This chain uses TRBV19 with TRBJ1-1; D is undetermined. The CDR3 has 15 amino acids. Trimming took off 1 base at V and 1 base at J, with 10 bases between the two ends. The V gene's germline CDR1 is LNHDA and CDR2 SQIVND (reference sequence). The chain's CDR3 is CASSIGKARNTEAFF. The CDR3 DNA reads TGTGCCAGTAGTATAGGGAAAGCGAGGAACACTGAAGCTTTCTTT.

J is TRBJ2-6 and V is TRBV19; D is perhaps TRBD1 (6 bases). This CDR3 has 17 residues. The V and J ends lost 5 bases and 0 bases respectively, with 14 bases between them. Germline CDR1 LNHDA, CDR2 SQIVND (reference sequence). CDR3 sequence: CASSPDRISSGANVLTF. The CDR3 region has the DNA TGTGCCAGTAGTCCTGACAGGATCAGCTCTGGGGCCAACGTCCTGACTTTC. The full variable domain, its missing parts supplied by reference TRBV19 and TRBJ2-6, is DGGITQSPKYLFRKEGQNVTLSCEQNLNHDAMYWYRQDPGQGLRLIYYSQIVNDFQKGDIAEGYSVSREKKESFPLTVTSAQKNPTAFYLCASSPDRISSGANVLTFGAGSRLTVL.

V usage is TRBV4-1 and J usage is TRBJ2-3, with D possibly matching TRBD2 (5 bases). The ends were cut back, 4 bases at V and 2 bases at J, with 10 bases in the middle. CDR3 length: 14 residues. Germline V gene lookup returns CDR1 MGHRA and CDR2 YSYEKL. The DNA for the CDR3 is TGCGCCAGCAGCCTTCCCGGACTCACAGATACGCAGTATTTT. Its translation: CASSLPGLTDTQYF.

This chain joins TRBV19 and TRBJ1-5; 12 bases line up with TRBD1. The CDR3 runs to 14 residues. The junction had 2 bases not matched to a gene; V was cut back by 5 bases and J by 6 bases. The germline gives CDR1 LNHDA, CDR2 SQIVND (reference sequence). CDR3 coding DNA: TGTGCCAGTAGTGGGACAGGGGGCTTTCAGCCCCAGCATTTT. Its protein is CASSGTGGFQPQHF.

The CDR3 protein is CASSLGVAGGYEQYF. The CDR3 nucleotides are TGTGCCAGCAGTTTAGGGGTAGCGGGAGGCTACGAGCAGTACTTC. The rearrangement links TRBV27 to TRBJ2-7; 10 bases fit TRBD2. Trimming at V came to 2 bases and at J to 3 bases, leaving 4 bases not matched to a gene. Germline CDR1 is MNHEY and CDR2 is SMNVEV (reference sequence). CDR3 length: 15 amino acids.

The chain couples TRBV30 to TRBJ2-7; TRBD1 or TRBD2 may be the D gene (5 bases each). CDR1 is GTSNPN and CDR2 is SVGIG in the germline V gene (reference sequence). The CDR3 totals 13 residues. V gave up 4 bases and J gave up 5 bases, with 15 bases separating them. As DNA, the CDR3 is TGTGCCTGGAAGACCAGGCTGGGGGACGAGCAGTACTTC. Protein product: CAWKTRLGDEQYF. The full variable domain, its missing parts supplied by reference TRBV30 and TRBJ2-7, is SQTIHQWPATLVQPVGSPLSLECTVEGTSNPNLYWYRQAAGRGLQLLFYSVGIGQISSEVPQNLSASRPQDRQFILSSKKLLLSDSGFYLCAWKTRLGDEQYFGPGTRLTVT.

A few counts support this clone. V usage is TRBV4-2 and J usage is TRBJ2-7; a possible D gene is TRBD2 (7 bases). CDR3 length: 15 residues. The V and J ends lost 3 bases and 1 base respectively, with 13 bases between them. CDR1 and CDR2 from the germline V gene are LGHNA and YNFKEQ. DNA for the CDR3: TGTGCCAGCAGCCAGAGGGGGGGCCAGTCCTACGAGCAGTACTTC. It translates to CASSQRGGQSYEQYF.

In DNA form, the CDR3 reads TGTGCCAGCACCGGGACAGGTCTGTCGGGGGCCAACGTCCTGACTTTC. Its protein is CASTGTGLSGANVLTF. The chain combines TRBV9 with TRBJ2-6, with 8 bases matching TRBD1. The CDR3 has 16 amino acids. V shed 6 bases, J shed 4 bases, and the junction held 9 bases outside the gene matches. Per germline, CDR1 SGDLS and CDR2 YYNGEE. The entire variable domain, with the rest obtained from reference TRBV9 and TRBJ2-6, is as follows: DSGVTQTPKHLITATGQRVTLRCSPRSGDLSVYWYQQSLDQGLQFLIQYYNGEERAKGNILERFSAQQFPDLHSELNLSSLELGDSALYFCASTGTGLSGANVLTFGAGSRLTVL.

CDR3: CSVRGSYEQYF. The CDR3 DNA reads TGCAGCGTTCGAGGGAGCTACGAGCAGTACTTC. The chain joins TRBV29-1 to TRBJ2-7; TRBD2 might be the D (5 bases). CDR3 length: 11 amino acids. Germline lookup yields CDR1 SQVTM and CDR2 ANQGSEA. Trimming cost V 5 bases and J 3 bases, with 8 bases left between them.

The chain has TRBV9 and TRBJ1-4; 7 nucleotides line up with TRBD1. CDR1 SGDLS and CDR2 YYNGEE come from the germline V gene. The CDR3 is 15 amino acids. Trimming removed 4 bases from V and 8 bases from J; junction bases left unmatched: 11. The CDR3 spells CASSPRQGRGEKLFF. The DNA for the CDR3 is TGTGCCAGCAGCCCAAGACAGGGCCGGGGGGAAAAACTGTTTTTT. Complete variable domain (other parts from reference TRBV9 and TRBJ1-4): DSGVTQTPKHLITATGQRVTLRCSPRSGDLSVYWYQQSLDQGLQFLIQYYNGEERAKGNILERFSAQQFPDLHSELNLSSLELGDSALYFCASSPRQGRGEKLFFGSGTQLSVL.

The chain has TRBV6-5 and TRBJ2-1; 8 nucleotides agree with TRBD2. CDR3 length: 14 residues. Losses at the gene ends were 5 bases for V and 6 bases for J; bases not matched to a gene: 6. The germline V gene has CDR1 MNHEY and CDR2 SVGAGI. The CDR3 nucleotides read TGTGCCAGCAGTCAGCGGGAGATGGGCAATGAGCAGTTCTTC. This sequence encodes CASSQREMGNEQFF.

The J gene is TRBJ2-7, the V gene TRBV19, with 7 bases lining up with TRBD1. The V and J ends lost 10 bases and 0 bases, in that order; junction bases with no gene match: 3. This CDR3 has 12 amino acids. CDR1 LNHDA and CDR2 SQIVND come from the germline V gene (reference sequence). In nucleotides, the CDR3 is TGTGCCAACGGGGACAGCTCCTACGAGCAGTACTTC. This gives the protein CANGDSSYEQYF.

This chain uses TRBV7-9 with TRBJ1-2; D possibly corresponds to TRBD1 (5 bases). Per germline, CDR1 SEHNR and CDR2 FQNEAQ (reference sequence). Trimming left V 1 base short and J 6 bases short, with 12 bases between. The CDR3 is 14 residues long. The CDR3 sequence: CASSLGQGSNGYTF. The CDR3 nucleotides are TGTGCCAGCAGCTTAGGTCAGGGCTCCAATGGCTACACCTTC.

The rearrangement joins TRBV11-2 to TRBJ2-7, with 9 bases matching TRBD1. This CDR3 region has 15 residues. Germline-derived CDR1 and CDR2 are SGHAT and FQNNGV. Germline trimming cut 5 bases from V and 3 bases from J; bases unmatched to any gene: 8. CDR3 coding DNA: TGTGCCAGCAGCGACCACCGGGACAGGGACTACGAGCAGTACTTC. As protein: CASSDHRDRDYEQYF.

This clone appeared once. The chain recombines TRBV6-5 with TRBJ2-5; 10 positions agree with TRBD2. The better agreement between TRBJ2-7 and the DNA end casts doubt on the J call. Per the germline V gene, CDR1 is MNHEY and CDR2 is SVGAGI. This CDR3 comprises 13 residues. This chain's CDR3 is CASNRLAGAEQYF. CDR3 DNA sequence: TGTGCCAGCAATCGGCTAGCGGGAGCCGAGCAGTACTTC.

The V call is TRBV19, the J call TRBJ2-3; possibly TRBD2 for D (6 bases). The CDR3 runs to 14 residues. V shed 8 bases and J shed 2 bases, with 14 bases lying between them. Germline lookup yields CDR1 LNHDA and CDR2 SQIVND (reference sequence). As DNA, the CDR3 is TGTGCCAGTCGACGGGAGACAACCACAGATACGCAGTATTTT. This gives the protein CASRRETTTDTQYF.

The CDR3 DNA reads TGCGCCAGCAGCTTGAGCGATAACTATGGCTACACCTTC. It encodes CASSLSDNYGYTF. V and J are TRBV5-1 and TRBJ1-2; no firm D call. There are 13 residues in the CDR3. The V gene lost 1 base and the J gene lost 1 base, with 5 bases spanning the gap. Germline V lookup: CDR1 SGHRS, CDR2 YFSETQ.

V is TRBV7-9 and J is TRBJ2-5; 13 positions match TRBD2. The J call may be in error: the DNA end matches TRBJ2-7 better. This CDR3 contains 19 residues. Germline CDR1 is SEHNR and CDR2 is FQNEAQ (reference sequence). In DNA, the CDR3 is TGTGCCAGCAGCGGACTACTAGCGGGAGGGCCTAAGAGTTCCTACGAGCAGTACTTC. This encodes CASSGLLAGGPKSSYEQYF.

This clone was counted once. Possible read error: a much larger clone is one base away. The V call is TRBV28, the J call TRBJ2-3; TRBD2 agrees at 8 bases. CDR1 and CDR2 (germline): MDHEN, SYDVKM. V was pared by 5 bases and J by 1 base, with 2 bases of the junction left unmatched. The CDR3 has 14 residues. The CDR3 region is CASSVSGGTDTQYF. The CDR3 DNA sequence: TGTGCCAGCAGTGTTAGCGGGGGCACAGATACGCAGTATTTT.